Sequencing of this T cell receptor (beta chain) was carried out in a study of T cells in Graves' hyperthyroidism and ophthalmopathy. Study at large: Peripheral blood was obtained at initial diagnosis, preceding any treatment.

No progression to ophthalmopathy during 18 months of follow-up defined stable disease. Germline loops: CDR1 SGHTA, CDR2 FQGNSA. The CDR3 consists of 19 residues. Trimming at V came to 0 bases and at J to 6 bases, leaving 12 bases not matched to a gene. Template material for amplifying TCR beta CDR3 regions consisted of RNA transcripts. The TCR CDR3 first-round RT-PCR relied on the HTBI primer set. Via MiXCR, TCRdb re-called the multiplex PCR reads, giving one row per CDR3 protein. The sample comprises around 350,000 distinct CDR3 sequences, over 15% of which are singletons, and around 3.6% rests with the top ten.

The origin of this receptor is a woman under 30 with Graves' hyperthyroidism. This chain uses TRBV7-2 with TRBJ1-5; 12 bases map to TRBD1. Material: blood. CDR3 sequence reads: CASSLAALTGTGGGQPQHF. Written as DNA, the CDR3 is TGTGCCAGCAGCTTAGCGGCATTAACCGGGACAGGGGGCGGTCAGCCCCAGCATTTT.